The clone carrying this T cell receptor beta chain was seen only a few times. The antigen is undetermined. Every bit of the isolated RNA underwent reverse transcription, so sequencing read expressed TCRB transcripts. Clones were read by immunoSEQ multiplex PCR, and TCRdb kept only the in-frame ones, dropping some. The profile covers 200,000 to 250,000 clones, with around 14% appearing a single time and about 0.02% taken by the ten largest. These data belong to a study of beta chain features in type 1 diabetes. Study overall: All of the samples together had around 110,000,000 sorted cells examined. Findings and limits, study-wide: Shorter TCRB CDR3s, moderately but significantly so, were found in Type 1 diabetes patients in all four CD4+ subsets. Insertions were fewer and deletions more numerous at VDJ junctions in type 1 diabetes patients.

CD4+ cells of the naive, central memory, regulatory and stem cell-like memory types were sorted via CD45RO/CCR7/CD25/CD127/CD95/CD27. There are 14 residues in the CDR3. V lost 11 bases, J lost 2 bases, and 13 bases lay in between. The germline V gene encodes CDR1 MNHEY and CDR2 SVGAGI. The chain combines TRBV6-5 with TRBJ2-6; D remains ambiguous. Sequencing input: naive CD4+ T cells from blood. The TCR originated in a man younger than 45 with type 1 diabetes. DNA of the CDR3: TGTGCCGCCGCGAGCCCCCCTGGGGCCAACGTCCTGACTTTC. The encoded protein is CAAASPPGANVLTF.